This T cell receptor beta chain is from a study of T-cell memory formation after mild COVID-19. The CDR3 is made up of 14 amino acids. Trimming removed 1 base at V and 0 bases at J, with 6 bases between. Germline V gene sequence: CDR1 SGHNT, CDR2 YYREEE (reference sequence). This clonotype was recorded once. TCRdb analysed the 5' RACE reads with MiXCR anew, one entry per CDR3 protein. The repertoire consists of some 210,000 distinct CDR3 sequences, with 27% occurring once and the leading ten covering more than 9.5%. The receptor was isolated from an adult woman who had mild COVID-19 (a few samples of this study predate the infection). Cell type and time point are not known. The sample consisted of PBMCs or a T cell subset sorted from them (not recorded which). The chain combines TRBV5-4 with TRBJ2-3, with D uncertain. As DNA, the CDR3 is TGTGCCAGCAGCTTGCCGAGAAGCACAGATACGCAGTATTTT. Amino acid sequence: CASSLPRSTDTQYF.